This is a list of T cell receptor beta chains from one sample in a study of blood T cells in healthy people across ages. From the 5' RACE reads, TCRdb called clonotypes with MiXCR, one entry per CDR3 protein. This sample yields 730,000 or so distinct CDR3 sequences, of which approximately 40% are seen a single time; approximately 29% belongs to the top ten. The sequenced sample was blood. The receptor set was obtained from a man older than 75 in good health. Both conserved end residues are part of each CDR3. Fields, in order: V gene, CDR3 length, clone size, D gene, J gene, CDR3 protein, CDR3 DNA. D genes are given only for firm matches. Clone size, where shown, is once, few, many, or a class for clones that have expanded.

TRBV29-1,12,.,TRBD2,TRBJ2-1,CSVVLAAYEQFF,TGCAGCGTTGTTCTAGCGGCCTACGAGCAGTTCTTT
TRBV29-1,11,few,.,TRBJ2-1,CSAHRELEQFF,TGCAGCGCCCACAGGGAGCTTGAGCAGTTCTTC
TRBV20-1,12,few,.,TRBJ2-3,CSAKTTRDTQYF,TGCAGTGCGAAAACCACCCGGGATACGCAGTATTTT
TRBV7-7,13,.,TRBD1,TRBJ2-2,CASGTGNTGELFF,TGTGCTTCCGGGACAGGGAACACCGGGGAGCTGTTTTTT
TRBV6-5,17,many,TRBD2,TRBJ2-1,CASSYSPPSGVYNEQFF,TGTGCCAGCAGTTACTCCCCTCCTAGCGGGGTTTACAATGAGCAGTTCTTC
TRBV12-3/TRBV12-4,12,.,.,TRBJ1-4,CASSERGEKLFF,TGTGCCAGCTCGGAGAGAGGGGAAAAACTGTTTTTT
TRBV29-1,15,few,.,TRBJ2-3,CSVEGMRTVTDTQYF,TGCAGCGTTGAAGGCATGAGGACAGTCACAGATACGCAGTATTTT
TRBV4-2,18,.,TRBD2,TRBJ2-3,CASSPPTSGGYPGDTQYF,TGTGCCAGCAGCCCACCCACTAGCGGGGGGTACCCCGGAGATACGCAGTATTTT
TRBV20-1,15,.,TRBD1,TRBJ1-1,CSAKGQGASNTEAFF,TGCAGTGCTAAAGGACAGGGGGCGTCGAACACTGAAGCTTTCTTT
TRBV20-1,13,.,TRBD1,TRBJ2-5,CSAATGGVETQYF,TGCAGTGCCGCTACAGGGGGCGTAGAGACCCAGTACTTC
TRBV12-3/TRBV12-4,13,.,.,TRBJ2-7,CASRYPGGYEQYF,TGTGCCAGCAGATACCCTGGGGGATACGAGCAGTACTTC
TRBV6-2/TRBV6-3,15,.,TRBD1,TRBJ1-3,CASSPTGLAGNTIYF,TGTGCCAGCAGTCCGACAGGGCTCGCCGGAAACACCATATATTTT
TRBV30,12,.,.,TRBJ2-1,CAWKEGYNEQFF,TGTGCCTGGAAAGAGGGCTACAATGAGCAGTTCTTC
TRBV12-3/TRBV12-4,16,.,.,TRBJ2-2,CASSQPSRQNTGELFF,TGTGCCAGCAGCCAACCTTCTAGACAGAACACCGGGGAGCTGTTTTTT
TRBV28,16,many,TRBD2,TRBJ2-7,CASSLLAGVPNYEQYF,TGTGCCAGCAGTTTGCTAGCGGGAGTCCCTAACTACGAGCAGTACTTC
TRBV5-6,15,few,.,TRBJ2-1,CASSSPGRAGNEQFF,TGTGCCAGCAGCTCACCGGGACGGGCGGGTAATGAGCAGTTCTTC
TRBV12-3/TRBV12-4,17,.,TRBD2,TRBJ2-7,CASTKCGTSGGASEQYF,TGTGCCAGCACTAAATGCGGGACTAGCGGGGGGGCCTCCGAGCAGTACTTC
TRBV21-1,18,few,.,TRBJ2-2,CASSNRRCPSGRPGELFF,TGTGCCAGCAGCAATAGGAGATGTCCTAGCGGGAGACCCGGGGAGCTGTTTTTT
TRBV24-1,16,few,.,TRBJ2-3,CATSGRGKEEADTQYF,TGTGCCACCAGTGGGAGGGGAAAGGAGGAGGCAGATACGCAGTATTTT
TRBV7-9,20,.,.,TRBJ1-6,CASSLAVMALSDSYNSPLHF,TGTGCCAGCAGCTTAGCGGTGATGGCCCTGAGTGACTCCTATAATTCACCCCTCCACTTT
TRBV6-5,13,few,TRBD1,TRBJ2-7,CATQTGSSYEQYF,TGTGCCACCCAGACAGGGAGCTCCTACGAGCAGTACTTC
TRBV5-1,14,few,TRBD1,TRBJ2-1,CASSFRDRVNEQFF,TGCGCCAGCAGCTTCCGGGACAGGGTCAATGAGCAGTTCTTC
TRBV7-2,14,.,TRBD1,TRBJ1-2,CASSSAGTAYGYTF,TGTGCCAGCAGCTCTGCCGGGACAGCTTATGGCTACACCTTC
TRBV4-3,13,.,.,TRBJ2-7,CASSQNLASEQYF,TGCGCCAGCAGCCAGAACCTAGCGAGCGAGCAGTACTTC
TRBV4-3,17,.,.,TRBJ2-3,CASSQSGTIRGTDTQYF,TGCGCCAGCAGCCAAAGTGGGACCATTAGGGGCACAGATACGCAGTATTTT
TRBV4-3,18,few,.,TRBJ1-5,CASSQDLARGRYNQPQHF,TGCGCCAGCAGCCAAGATTTGGCCCGAGGACGGTACAATCAGCCCCAGCATTTT
TRBV20-1,15,few,TRBD1,TRBJ1-2,CSARTRQGGQHGYTF,TGCAGTGCTAGAACCCGACAGGGGGGACAGCATGGCTACACCTTC
TRBV4-1,16,.,.,TRBJ1-1,CASSLSLTAMNTEAFF,TGCGCCAGCAGCCTATCCCTGACAGCCATGAACACTGAAGCTTTCTTT
TRBV6-2/TRBV6-3,15,.,.,TRBJ2-7,CASRGALPNPYEQYF,TGTGCCAGCCGTGGGGCACTACCGAACCCTTACGAGCAGTACTTC
TRBV20-1,13,.,TRBD1,TRBJ2-7,CSALGQGDYEQYF,TGCAGTGCTCTTGGACAGGGGGACTACGAGCAGTACTTC
TRBV9,15,.,TRBD2,TRBJ2-3,CASSVLAGRTDTQYF,TGTGCCAGCAGCGTACTAGCGGGGCGCACAGATACGCAGTATTTT
TRBV13,15,.,.,TRBJ1-1,CANSPRMGEDSEAFF,TGTGCCAACAGCCCCCGAATGGGGGAAGATTCTGAAGCTTTCTTT
TRBV7-2,14,.,.,TRBJ1-4,CASSTGRINEKLFF,TGTGCCAGCAGCACGGGACGGATAAATGAAAAACTGTTTTTT
TRBV3-1,15,.,.,TRBJ2-7,CASSQALLAPYEQYF,TGTGCCAGCAGCCAGGCCCTACTAGCCCCCTACGAGCAGTACTTC
TRBV5-1,14,.,.,TRBJ1-1,CASSLEAGRTEAFF,TGCGCCAGCAGCTTGGAGGCAGGGCGCACTGAAGCTTTCTTT
TRBV5-1,15,.,TRBD1,TRBJ2-3,CASSPGTGGQDTQYF,TGCGCCAGCAGCCCTGGGACAGGGGGGCAAGATACGCAGTATTTT
TRBV7-2,16,.,.,TRBJ2-5,CASSLIIWGRMETQYF,TGTGCCAGCAGCTTAATCATATGGGGGAGGATGGAGACCCAGTACTTC
TRBV20-1,15,few,TRBD2,TRBJ2-3,CSGLRTSGGADTQYF,TGCAGTGGTCTCCGGACTAGCGGGGGGGCAGATACGCAGTATTTT
TRBV29-1,13,many,.,TRBJ2-7,CSVRQGGSSEQYF,TGCAGCGTCAGACAGGGAGGATCTTCCGAGCAGTACTTC
TRBV20-1,11,few,.,TRBJ2-5,CSAGVEETQYF,TGCAGTGCCGGTGTAGAAGAGACCCAGTACTTC
TRBV7-3,14,.,.,TRBJ1-1,CASSLQGGVVPAFF,TGTGCCAGCAGCCTCCAGGGTGGGGTTGTTCCGGCTTTCTTT
TRBV7-2,15,.,TRBD1,TRBJ1-2,CASSPWDRPLLGYTF,TGTGCCAGCAGCCCCTGGGACAGGCCGCTCTTAGGCTACACCTTC
TRBV4-1,22,.,.,TRBJ1-1,CASSQEIGGQGRSPLRSTEAFF,TGCGCCAGCAGCCAAGAAATCGGAGGGCAGGGGAGAAGCCCTCTAAGGAGCACTGAAGCTTTCTTT
TRBV10-1,15,many,TRBD1,TRBJ2-7,CASSEFGTGGYEQYF,TGCGCCAGCAGTGAGTTTGGGACAGGGGGCTACGAGCAGTACTTC
TRBV20-1,14,.,.,TRBJ2-5,CSARGDIRQETQYF,TGCAGTGCTAGAGGGGACATCCGCCAAGAGACCCAGTACTTC
TRBV20-1,15,.,TRBD1,TRBJ2-1,CSAQPARDRRRTQFF,TGCAGTGCTCAACCAGCCAGGGACAGGAGAAGGACCCAGTTCTTC
TRBV2,15,.,TRBD2,TRBJ2-1,CAISLLREGRNEQFF,TGTGCCATCTCTTTACTCCGGGAGGGCCGAAATGAGCAGTTCTTC
TRBV18,15,.,.,TRBJ2-1,CASSSLSGNYNEQFF,TGTGCCAGCTCATCTTTATCGGGGAACTACAATGAGCAGTTCTTC
TRBV29-1,14,.,.,TRBJ2-3,CTQAQGGETDTQYF,TGCACCCAGGCCCAGGGCGGAGAGACAGATACGCAGTATTTT
TRBV6-2/TRBV6-3,13,many,.,TRBJ1-2,CASLPSKERGYTF,TGTGCCAGCCTCCCCTCAAAGGAGAGGGGCTACACCTTC
TRBV5-1,16,.,.,TRBJ2-2,CASSLVAQGHTGELFF,TGCGCCAGCAGCTTGGTAGCACAGGGACACACCGGGGAGCTGTTTTTT
TRBV6-5,13,.,.,TRBJ1-1,CASRAGSLTEAFF,TGTGCCAGCAGGGCAGGCTCCCTCACTGAAGCTTTCTTT
TRBV29-1,13,.,.,TRBJ2-1,CSVQPYRLNEQFF,TGCAGCGTTCAACCCTATCGCCTCAATGAGCAGTTCTTC
TRBV28,14,.,TRBD1,TRBJ2-3,CASMTGSWADTQYF,TGTGCCAGCATGACAGGGAGTTGGGCAGATACGCAGTATTTT
TRBV29-1,14,.,.,TRBJ2-5,CSVDVAGLGSAQYF,TGCAGCGTGGATGTGGCGGGACTGGGTTCGGCCCAGTACTTC
TRBV7-2,13,.,.,TRBJ2-3,CASSLGQLDTQYF,TGTGCCAGCAGCTTAGGACAGTTAGATACGCAGTATTTT
TRBV6-5,12,few,TRBD2,TRBJ2-7,CATGRGPGEQYF,TGTGCCACCGGGAGGGGTCCCGGCGAGCAGTACTTC
TRBV15,16,.,TRBD1,TRBJ1-6,CATSRVPGQGNSPLHF,TGTGCCACCAGCAGGGTTCCGGGACAGGGGAATTCACCCCTCCACTTT
TRBV4-2,17,few,TRBD2,TRBJ2-3,CASSQDYGGARTDTQYF,TGTGCCAGCAGCCAAGATTACGGGGGGGCGCGCACAGATACGCAGTATTTT